What follows is one TCR beta chain and its context. The antigen is unknown. This sample is drawn from a study of tumor-infiltrating lymphocytes in localized non-small cell lung cancer. Overall study: Several tumor histologies, both smoking statuses, and some post-neoadjuvant chemotherapy samples were included. Tumor tissue and non-adjacent uninvolved lung came from each patient. Findings and caveats of the study: Compared with uninvolved lung, tumors showed higher T cell infiltration by TCRbeta sequencing. TCR sequencing covered a subset of patients with enough tissue.

Germline CDR1 reads SGHAT; CDR2 reads FQNNGV. The ends were cut back, 2 bases at V and 5 bases at J, with 12 bases in the middle. The CDR3 extends over 14 amino acids. Using immunoSEQ multiplex PCR, the repertoire was profiled, and TCRdb retains in-frame clones only, with some absent. The sample holds 15,000 to 20,000 clones, approximately 80% seen once. The gene calls are TRBV11-2 and TRBJ1-1, with D maybe TRBD1 (6 bases). The sequencing input was uninvolved lung tissue not adjacent to the tumor. This TCR came from a human donor with non-small cell lung cancer. Here the CDR3 reads CASSLTSGETEAFF. The CDR3 nucleotides are TGTGCCAGCAGCTTAACATCAGGGGAGACTGAAGCTTTCTTT.